What follows are 2 T cell receptor beta chains derived from one specimen sequenced in a study of blood T cell repertoires in COVID-19. Using immunoSEQ multiplex PCR, the repertoire was profiled, and TCRdb retains in-frame clones only, with some absent. The sample yields about 430,000 clones, 70% to 90% seen once. The sequenced sample consisted of PBMCs or T cells enriched from blood (not recorded which). These receptors were collected from a woman aged 18 to 35 who had been exposed to COVID-19.

The V call is TRBV5-4, the J call TRBJ2-5; D is uncertain. Germline CDR1 and CDR2: SGHNT and YYREEE (reference sequence). Between the trimmed V and J ends, which lost 4 bases and 0 bases, there was a span of 7 bases. The CDR3 is 13 amino acids. The CDR3 nucleotides are TGTGCCAGCAGCACTCAGGACCAAGAGACCCAGTACTTC. Translating it yields CASSTQDQETQYF.

CDR3 coding DNA: TGTGCCATCAGTGAGTCGCAGGGGGCGGGATCACCCCTCCACTTT. Translating gives CAISESQGAGSPLHF. This sequence joins TRBV10-3 and TRBJ1-6; 8 bases agree with TRBD1. Germline trimming cut 0 bases from V and 10 bases from J; bases unmatched to any gene: 5. The CDR3 spans 15 residues. The germline CDR1 and CDR2 sequences are ENHRY and SYGVKD.